This T cell receptor (beta chain) was observed in a study of technical replicates of blood from several donors. Using immunoSEQ multiplex PCR, the repertoire was profiled, and TCRdb retains in-frame clones only, with some absent. Among more than 11,000 clones listed, just under 85% were seen once. Germline values: CDR1 WNHNN, CDR2 SYGVQD (reference sequence). Losses at the gene ends were 2 bases for V and 5 bases for J; bases not matched to a gene: 5. This CDR3 has 14 amino acids. The genes are TRBV10-1 and TRBJ2-7, with 8 nucleotides matching TRBD1. Sequencing used PBMCs. The sequence was obtained from a human donor in good health. CDR3 in amino acids: CASSEPGQGNEQYF. The CDR3 coding sequence is TGCGCCAGCAGTGAGCCCGGACAGGGAAACGAGCAGTACTTC.